This TCR beta chain was recorded in a study of blood T cells in healthy people across ages. Each sample yielded at least 5.5 micrograms of PBMC total RNA. The CDR3 runs to 15 residues. Germline CDR1 is SGDLS and CDR2 is YYNGEE. Trimming took off 5 bases at V and 0 bases at J, with 11 bases between the two ends. A second PCR, run for about 7 to 11 cycles, used a sample-barcoded 5' primer plus a J-beta primer mix. In TCRdb, the 5' RACE reads were re-called with MiXCR into one record per CDR3 protein. This sample has over 600,000 distinct CDR3 sequences, with around 50% found just once. The chain recombines TRBV9 with TRBJ1-4; D ambiguous. The sample comprised blood. The receptor comes from a man aged 35-49 years in good health. The CDR3 sequence: CASSRDGSTNEKLFF. The CDR3 region has the DNA TGTGCCAGCAGTCGCGACGGATCAACTAATGAAAAACTGTTTTTT.